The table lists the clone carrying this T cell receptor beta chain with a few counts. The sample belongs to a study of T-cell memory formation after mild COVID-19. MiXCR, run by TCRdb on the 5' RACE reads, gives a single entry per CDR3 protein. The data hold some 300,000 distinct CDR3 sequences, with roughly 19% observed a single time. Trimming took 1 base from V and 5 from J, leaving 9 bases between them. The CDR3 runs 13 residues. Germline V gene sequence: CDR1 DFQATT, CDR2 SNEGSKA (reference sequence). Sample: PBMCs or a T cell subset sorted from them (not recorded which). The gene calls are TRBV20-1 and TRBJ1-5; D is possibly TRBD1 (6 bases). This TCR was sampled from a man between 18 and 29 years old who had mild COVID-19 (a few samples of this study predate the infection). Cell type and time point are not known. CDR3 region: CSARGAGDQPQHF. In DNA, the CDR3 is TGCAGTGCTAGAGGGGCAGGGGATCAGCCCCAGCATTTT.